Each of the 15 T cell receptor beta chains below was sequenced from the same sample in a study of blood T cell repertoires in COVID-19. Profiled with immunoSEQ multiplex PCR; TCRdb holds only in-frame clones, not every one. Among about 49,000 clones, roughly nine tenths were seen once, and the ten largest hold 5%. The material sequenced was peripheral blood. These receptors were obtained from a man between 40 and 49 years old with active COVID-19.

The gene calls are TRBV28 and TRBJ2-7, with TRBD1 identical over 9 bases. The V and J ends lost 5 bases and 3 bases, in that order; junction bases with no gene match: 2. Germline loops: CDR1 MDHEN, CDR2 SYDVKM. This CDR3 is 13 amino acids long. The CDR3 region is CASSPGQGYEQYF. The CDR3 nucleotides are TGTGCCAGCAGTCCGGGACAGGGCTACGAGCAGTACTTC.

This chain connects TRBV24-1 to TRBJ2-1; perhaps TRBD2 as D (6 bases). Trimming removed 2 bases at V and 0 bases at J, with 10 bases between. Germline V gene sequence: CDR1 KGHDR, CDR2 SFDVKD. This CDR3 contains 16 residues. In nucleotides, the CDR3 is TGTGCCACCAGTGATTCTGGGCGGGACTCCTACAATGAGCAGTTCTTC. Amino acid sequence: CATSDSGRDSYNEQFF.

The J gene is TRBJ2-3, the V gene TRBV4-1; 9 bases map to TRBD1. V trimming: 5 bases; J trimming: 4 bases; junction bases outside the gene matches: 7. Germline loops: CDR1 MGHRA, CDR2 YSYEKL. The CDR3 is 15 residues long. The CDR3 bases are TGCGCCAGCAGCGCTCGGGACAGGGACCCAGATACGCAGTATTTT. Amino acid sequence: CASSARDRDPDTQYF.

V and J are TRBV11-2 and TRBJ2-2; maybe TRBD2 (6 bases). Germline CDR1 and CDR2: SGHAT and FQNNGV. V lost 2 bases, J lost 7 bases, and 11 bases lay in between. This CDR3 has 14 amino acids. The CDR3 region is CASSLRLVVGELFF. DNA of the CDR3: TGTGCCAGCAGCTTAAGACTAGTAGTCGGGGAGCTGTTTTTT. Full variable domain (remainder filled in from reference TRBV11-2 and TRBJ2-2): EAGVAQSPRYKIIEKRQSVAFWCNPISGHATLYWYQQILGQGPKLLIQFQNNGVVDDSQLPKDRFSAERLKGVDSTLKIQPAKLEDSAVYLCASSLRLVVGELFFGEGSRLTVL.

This chain connects TRBV7-8 to TRBJ2-7; 9 nucleotides agree with TRBD1. J lost 5 bases, V lost 6 bases, and 14 bases had no gene match. CDR3 length equals 16 residues. Germline CDR1 is SGHVS and CDR2 is FQNEAQ. The CDR3 DNA sequence: TGTGCCAGCAGACTCTATCGATCCGGGACAGGGAACGAGCAGTACTTC. Its translation is CASRLYRSGTGNEQYF.

This chain links TRBV7-3 with TRBJ2-1, with D unclear. The germline V gene encodes CDR1 SGHTA and CDR2 FQGTGA. This CDR3 contains 17 residues. Trimming left V 0 bases short and J 0 bases short, with 12 bases between. Here the CDR3 reads CASSLTLGDTSYNEQFF. The CDR3 coding sequence is TGTGCCAGCAGCTTAACGTTAGGCGACACCTCCTACAATGAGCAGTTCTTC.

The CDR3 region is CASSGSGTENSPLHF. The CDR3 DNA reads TGTGCCAGCAGCGGGTCCGGGACAGAGAACTCACCCCTCCACTTT. The chain couples TRBV9 to TRBJ1-6, with 7 nucleotides matching TRBD1. The junction had 10 bases not matched to a gene; V was cut back by 3 bases and J by 10 bases. CDR3 length: 15 residues. The germline V gene encodes CDR1 SGDLS and CDR2 YYNGEE.

This rearrangement joins TRBV18 to TRBJ2-5; D possibly corresponds to TRBD2 (6 bases). The V end lost 3 bases, the J end lost 1 base, and 9 bases lay between the germline ends. The V gene's germline CDR1 is KGHSH and CDR2 LQKENI. The CDR3 length is 14 residues. The DNA for the CDR3 is TGTGCCAGCTCACCCGGGACTTCCCAAGAGACCCAGTACTTC. This encodes CASSPGTSQETQYF. Drawing the rest from reference TRBV18 and TRBJ2-5, the complete variable domain is NAGVMQNPRHLVRRRGQEARLRCSPMKGHSHVYWYRQLPEEGLKFMVYLQKENIIDESGMPKERFSAEFPKEGPSILRIQQVVRGDSAAYFCASSPGTSQETQYFGPGTRLLVL.

In its sample, this clone was seen once. The genes are TRBV7-2 and TRBJ2-1, with TRBD2 matching over 7 bases. This CDR3 is 18 amino acids long. V lost 0 bases, J lost 3 bases, and 11 bases stayed unmatched. Germline loops: CDR1 SGHTA, CDR2 FQGNSA. The CDR3 DNA reads TGTGCCAGCAGCTTAGCGTGGGGAGGGGCAGGTCGCTACAATGAGCAGTTCTTC. Protein: CASSLAWGGAGRYNEQFF. Using reference TRBV7-2 and TRBJ2-1 for the parts outside the CDR3, the full variable domain is GAGVSQSPSNKVTEKGKDVELRCDPISGHTALYWYRQSLGQGLEFLIYFQGNSAPDKSGLPSDRFSAERTGGSVSTLTIQRTQQEDSAVYLCASSLAWGGAGRYNEQFFGPGTRLTVL.

The chain is built from TRBV27 and TRBJ2-2; tentative D call: TRBD2 (5 bases). V dropped 3 bases and J dropped 1 base, with 15 bases sitting between them. The CDR3 is 17 amino acids. The germline V gene has CDR1 MNHEY and CDR2 SMNVEV (reference sequence). DNA for the CDR3: TGTGCCAGCAGTTTCCTAGGACTTACCCAGAACACCGGGGAGCTGTTTTTT. Its translation: CASSFLGLTQNTGELFF.

The chain joins TRBV2 to TRBJ2-7; D might be TRBD2 (6 bases). CDR3 size: 12 residues. The V and J ends lost 11 bases and 2 bases respectively, with 13 bases between them. In germline, CDR1 is SNHLY, CDR2 FYNNEI. The CDR3, as DNA: TGTGCCGGCCGGGAGCGTCCCTACGAGCAGTACTTC. Its translation is CAGRERPYEQYF. Supplemented by reference TRBV2 and TRBJ2-7, the full variable domain reads EPEVTQTPSHQVTQMGQEVILRCVPISNHLYFYWYRQILGQKVEFLVSFYNNEISEKSEIFDDQFSVERPDGSNFTLKIRSTKLEDSAMYFCAGRERPYEQYFGPGTRLTVT.

V is TRBV5-1 and J is TRBJ1-1; D may be TRBD1 (5 bases). This CDR3 has 15 residues. The V gene lost 3 bases and the J gene lost 0 bases, with 12 bases spanning the gap. CDR1 and CDR2 from the germline V gene are SGHRS and YFSETQ. The CDR3 spells CASSWTRQMNTEAFF. CDR3 DNA: TGCGCCAGCAGCTGGACGCGACAGATGAACACTGAAGCTTTCTTT.

The chain has TRBV6-6 and TRBJ2-1; D call uncertain. The CDR3 covers 14 residues. The V and J ends lost 5 bases and 6 bases respectively, with 14 bases between them. The germline CDR1 and CDR2 sequences are MNHNY and SVGAGI (reference sequence). The CDR3 DNA reads TGTGCCAGCAGTGTAACCACCGACACCAATGAGCAGTTCTTC. It encodes CASSVTTDTNEQFF.

This chain links TRBV4-2 with TRBJ2-3; no firm D call. The germline V gene encodes CDR1 LGHNA and CDR2 YNFKEQ. The CDR3 has 17 residues. Trimming removed 4 bases at V and 1 base at J, with 18 bases between. The CDR3 region is CASSPTPNSLGTDTQYF. DNA of the CDR3: TGTGCCAGCAGCCCAACCCCTAACAGTCTTGGCACAGATACGCAGTATTTT.

This CDR3 reads CASSLDVTQHTGELFF. CDR3 coding DNA: TGTGCCAGCAGCTTGGACGTAACTCAACACACCGGGGAGCTGTTTTTT. V and J are TRBV5-4 and TRBJ2-2; D is unclear. V was shortened by 0 bases and J by 3 bases, with 12 bases between the two germline ends. The CDR3 contains 16 residues. Germline CDR1 and CDR2: SGHNT and YYREEE (reference sequence). The full variable domain, its missing parts supplied by reference TRBV5-4 and TRBJ2-2, is ETGVTQSPTHLIKTRGQQVTLRCSSQSGHNTVSWYQQALGQGPQFIFQYYREEENGRGNFPPRFSGLQFPNYSSELNVNALELDDSALYLCASSLDVTQHTGELFFGEGSRLTVL.